The present T cell receptor (beta chain) was sequenced within a study of CD8 T cells in ankylosing spondylitis. Study-wide findings and caveats: Significant enrichment of disease-linked clones was reported in matched ankylosing spondylitis synovial fluid. Within ankylosing spondylitis blood, a TCR beta motif made up of roughly eight highly homologous variants appeared to be characteristic. As for the disease-linked clones, they showed a CD8+ phenotype and occurred at relatively low frequencies in peripheral blood.

Each CDR3 protein gets one entry after TCRdb re-called the 5' RACE reads with MiXCR. The sample contains some 400,000 distinct CDR3 sequences, about a fifth of which appear only once. For this clonotype: What it binds is not known.

The CDR3 extends over 14 amino acids. Trimming pared 0 bases from V and 0 bases from J, leaving 4 bases between. The germline CDR1 and CDR2 sequences are SGHTA and FQGNSA. This clonotype originated in a male donor with ankylosing spondylitis. The rearrangement joins TRBV7-2 to TRBJ2-3; unclear D gene. Input material: blood, either unsorted or a sorted T cell fraction (not recorded which). CDR3 region: CASSLATSTDTQYF. Here the CDR3 DNA reads TGTGCCAGCAGCTTAGCGACCAGCACAGATACGCAGTATTTT.